This is a list of T cell receptor beta chains from one sample in a study of OX40 agonist ivuxolimab in advanced cancers. The method was immunoSEQ multiplex PCR; TCRdb's version includes in-frame clones alone and lacks a portion of them. The profile covers 77,000 or so clones, with around 87% appearing a single time and approximately 0.5% taken by the ten largest. The sequences come from CD4+ or CD8+ T cells sorted from blood, collected in a trial of the OX40 agonist ivuxolimab. All receptors come from an adult with an advanced solid tumor such as melanoma, head and neck, liver or kidney cancer. CDR3s include the opening cysteine and the closing phenylalanine or tryptophan.

v_gene,j_gene,CDR3aa
TRBV11-2,TRBJ2-3,CASSQSAVSDTQYF
TRBV5-1,TRBJ2-2,CASSLNSGDTGELFF
TRBV5-1,TRBJ2-5,CASSLGIILRQETQYF
TRBV6-5,TRBJ1-1,CASSYLPNTEAFF
TRBV11-2,TRBJ2-7,CASSLVGTAYEQYF
TRBV5-1,TRBJ2-7,CASSLGLDEQYF
TRBV18,TRBJ1-1,CASSKQDTEAFF
TRBV7-2,TRBJ2-7,CASSLRVSYEQYF
TRBV29-1,TRBJ1-2,CSVAGTGGWGYTF
TRBV7-2,TRBJ2-5,CASSLDQIQETQYF
TRBV7-8,TRBJ2-7,CASSLNLDTYEQYF
TRBV18,TRBJ1-1,CASSPSAGPLEAFF
TRBV18,TRBJ2-2,CASSPYTSNTGELFF
TRBV28,TRBJ1-1,CASSLGGSGTNTEAFF
TRBV9,TRBJ1-5,CASSVGAGESNQPQHF
TRBV28,TRBJ2-2,CASRLGRAGELFF
TRBV19,TRBJ1-1,CASSWEGHTEAFF
TRBV5-1,TRBJ2-7,CASSLASVYEQYF
TRBV7-9,TRBJ2-3,CASSLPRQGGSTDTQYF
TRBV19,TRBJ1-5,CASSRADLGRSNQPQHF
TRBV30,TRBJ1-5,CAWSSSSDQPQHF
TRBV7-2,TRBJ1-1,CASSLLSTGGGEAFF
TRBV9,TRBJ2-3,CASSVVGGADTQYF
TRBV19,TRBJ2-2,CASSQTSGNTGELFF
TRBV10-3,TRBJ1-1,CAIRPGQSNTEAFF
TRBV5-6,TRBJ1-2,CASSLEGYGYTF
TRBV14,-,CASSLPGQLTYEQYF
TRBV30,TRBJ1-2,CAGTAGNYGYTF
TRBV27,TRBJ2-3,CASSRGGDTSTDTQYF
TRBV19,TRBJ1-1,CASSGLTNTEAFF
TRBV7-3,TRBJ1-3,CASSLSGGSSGNTIYF
TRBV6-6,TRBJ2-7,CATYIQGAYEQYF
TRBV7-2,TRBJ2-2,CASSFAPGVDTGELFF
TRBV25-1,TRBJ1-1,CASSRVGTEAFF
TRBV2,TRBJ2-1,CASRFQSSYNEQFF
TRBV11-2,TRBJ1-1,CASSLGGSQSTAFF
TRBV7-2,TRBJ1-6,CASSLLGAPLHF
TRBV19,TRBJ2-3,CASSMSPSTADTQYF
TRBV28,TRBJ2-6,CASRGTAGANVLTF
TRBV7-2,TRBJ2-7,CASSLVGGTSSYEQYF
TRBV6-5,TRBJ1-2,CASSGKGYTF
TRBV19,TRBJ1-5,CASSISNQPQHF